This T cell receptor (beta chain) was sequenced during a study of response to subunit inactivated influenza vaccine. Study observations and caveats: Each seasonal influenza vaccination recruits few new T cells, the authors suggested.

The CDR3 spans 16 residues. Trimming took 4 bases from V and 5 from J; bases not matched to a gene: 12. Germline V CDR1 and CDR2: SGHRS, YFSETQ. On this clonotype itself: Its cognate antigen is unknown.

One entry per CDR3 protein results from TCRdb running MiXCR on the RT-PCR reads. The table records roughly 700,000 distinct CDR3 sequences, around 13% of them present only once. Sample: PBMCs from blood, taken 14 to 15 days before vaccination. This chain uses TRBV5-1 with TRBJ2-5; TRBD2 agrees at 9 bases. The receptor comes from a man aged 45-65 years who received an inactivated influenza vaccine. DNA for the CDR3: TGCGCCAGCAGCCTCAATCTAGCGGGGAGCTCGGAGACCCAGTACTTC. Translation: CASSLNLAGSSETQYF.